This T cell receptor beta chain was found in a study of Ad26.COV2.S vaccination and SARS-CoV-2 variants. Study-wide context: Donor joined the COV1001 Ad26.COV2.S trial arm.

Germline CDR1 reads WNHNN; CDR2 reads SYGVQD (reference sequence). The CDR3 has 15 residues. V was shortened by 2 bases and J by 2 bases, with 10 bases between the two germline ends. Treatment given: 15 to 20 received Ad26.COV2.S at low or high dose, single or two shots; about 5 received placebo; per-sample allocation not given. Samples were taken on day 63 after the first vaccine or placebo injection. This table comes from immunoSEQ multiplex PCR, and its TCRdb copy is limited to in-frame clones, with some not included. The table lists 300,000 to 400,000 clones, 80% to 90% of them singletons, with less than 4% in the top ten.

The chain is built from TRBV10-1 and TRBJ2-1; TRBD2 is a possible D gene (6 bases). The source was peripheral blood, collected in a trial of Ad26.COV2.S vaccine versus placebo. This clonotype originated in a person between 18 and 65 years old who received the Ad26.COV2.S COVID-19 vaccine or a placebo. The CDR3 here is CASSEHSGPYNEQFF. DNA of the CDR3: TGCGCCAGCAGTGAGCATAGCGGCCCCTACAATGAGCAGTTCTTC.